The entry below describes one T cell receptor (beta chain). The data belong to a study of T-cell memory formation after mild COVID-19. A single record per CDR3 protein comes from TCRdb applying MiXCR to the 5' RACE reads. The sample contains some 200,000 distinct CDR3 sequences, 20% to 25% of which appear only once. This TCR was sampled from an adult woman who had mild COVID-19 (a few samples of this study predate the infection). Cell type and time point are not known. Sequenced: PBMCs or a T cell subset sorted from them (not recorded which).

CDR3 protein: CASSLVGGLAEAFF. In DNA form, the CDR3 reads TGTGCCAGCAGTTTAGTCGGGGGCTTAGCTGAAGCTTTCTTT. The genes are TRBV12-3 or TRBV12-4 and TRBJ1-1, with D maybe TRBD1 (6 bases). The CDR3 totals 14 residues. Trimming left V 1 base short and J 6 bases short, with 12 bases between.